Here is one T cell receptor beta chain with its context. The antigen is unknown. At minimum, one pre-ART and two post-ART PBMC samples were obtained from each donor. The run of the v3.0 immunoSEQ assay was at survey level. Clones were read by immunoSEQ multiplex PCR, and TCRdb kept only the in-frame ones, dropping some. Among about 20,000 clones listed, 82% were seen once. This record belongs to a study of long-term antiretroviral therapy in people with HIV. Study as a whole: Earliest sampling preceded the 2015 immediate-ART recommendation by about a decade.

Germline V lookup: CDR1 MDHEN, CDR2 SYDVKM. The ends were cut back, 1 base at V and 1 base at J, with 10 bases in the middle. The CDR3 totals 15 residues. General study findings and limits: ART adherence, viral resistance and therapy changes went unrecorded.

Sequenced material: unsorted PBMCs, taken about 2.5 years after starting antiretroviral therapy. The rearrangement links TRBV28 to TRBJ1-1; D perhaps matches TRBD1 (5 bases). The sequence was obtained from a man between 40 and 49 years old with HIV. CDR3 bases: TGTGCCAGCAGTTTATCGCGGGGGAGGAACACTGAAGCTTTCTTT. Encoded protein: CASSLSRGRNTEAFF.